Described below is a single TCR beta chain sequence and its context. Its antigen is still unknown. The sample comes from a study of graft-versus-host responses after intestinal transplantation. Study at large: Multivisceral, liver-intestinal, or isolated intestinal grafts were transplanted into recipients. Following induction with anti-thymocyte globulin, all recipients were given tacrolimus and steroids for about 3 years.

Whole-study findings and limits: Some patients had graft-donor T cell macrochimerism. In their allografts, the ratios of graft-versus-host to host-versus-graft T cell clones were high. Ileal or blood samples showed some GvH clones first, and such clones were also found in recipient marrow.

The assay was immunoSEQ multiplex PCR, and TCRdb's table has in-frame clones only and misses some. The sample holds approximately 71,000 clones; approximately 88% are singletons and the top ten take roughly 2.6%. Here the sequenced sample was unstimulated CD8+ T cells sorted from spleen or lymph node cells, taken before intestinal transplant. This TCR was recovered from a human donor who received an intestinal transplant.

CDR3 sequence: CASSQDQGSHSNQPQHF. The DNA of the CDR3 is TGCGCCAGCAGCCAAGATCAGGGGTCGCATAGCAATCAGCCCCAGCATTTT. The V and J genes are TRBV4-1 and TRBJ1-5; the D gene is possibly TRBD1 (6 bases). The CDR3 runs to 17 residues. V was clipped by 0 bases and J by 0 bases, with 12 bases between them. Germline CDR1 MGHRA, CDR2 YSYEKL.